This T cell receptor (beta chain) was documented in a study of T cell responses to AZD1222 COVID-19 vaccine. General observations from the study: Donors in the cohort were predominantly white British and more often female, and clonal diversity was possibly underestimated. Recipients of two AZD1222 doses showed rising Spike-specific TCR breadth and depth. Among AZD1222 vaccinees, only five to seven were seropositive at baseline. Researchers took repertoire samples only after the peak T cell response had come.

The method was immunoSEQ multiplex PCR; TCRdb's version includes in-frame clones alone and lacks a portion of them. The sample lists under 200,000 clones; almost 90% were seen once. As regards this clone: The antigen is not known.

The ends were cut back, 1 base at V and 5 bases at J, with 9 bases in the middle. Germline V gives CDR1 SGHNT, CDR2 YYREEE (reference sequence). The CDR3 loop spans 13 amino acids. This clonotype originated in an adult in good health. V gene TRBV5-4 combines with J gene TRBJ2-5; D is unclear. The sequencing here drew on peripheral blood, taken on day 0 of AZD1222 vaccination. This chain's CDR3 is CASSLQGVETQYF. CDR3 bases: TGTGCCAGCAGCTTGCAAGGAGTGGAGACCCAGTACTTC.